This T cell receptor (beta chain) was sequenced for a study of T cell responses to AZD1222 COVID-19 vaccine. General study findings and limits: Spike-wide vaccine-associated CD4 TCRs dominated at 160-218 and 743-854. When two AZD1222 doses had been given, Spike-specific TCR breadth and depth rose. Nearly half of spike-specific TCRs reportedly target unmutated variant regions.

Germline CDR1 reads LNHDA; CDR2 reads SQIVND (reference sequence). This CDR3 contains 14 residues. The J segment lost 2 bases and the V segment lost 5 bases, leaving 2 bases of the junction unmatched. Repertoires were generated with immunoSEQ multiplex PCR, while TCRdb's copy carries only in-frame clones and drops some. The table lists some 150,000 clones, roughly 90% of them singletons. This clone showed up just once. The target antigen is unknown. This sequence joins TRBV19 and TRBJ1-5, with 8 bases identical to TRBD1. Sequencing used peripheral blood, obtained on day 0 of AZD1222 vaccination. The source of this sequence is an adult in good health. The CDR3: CASSDRGGNQPQHF. In nucleotides, the CDR3 is TGTGCCAGTAGTGACAGGGGCGGCAATCAGCCCCAGCATTTT.